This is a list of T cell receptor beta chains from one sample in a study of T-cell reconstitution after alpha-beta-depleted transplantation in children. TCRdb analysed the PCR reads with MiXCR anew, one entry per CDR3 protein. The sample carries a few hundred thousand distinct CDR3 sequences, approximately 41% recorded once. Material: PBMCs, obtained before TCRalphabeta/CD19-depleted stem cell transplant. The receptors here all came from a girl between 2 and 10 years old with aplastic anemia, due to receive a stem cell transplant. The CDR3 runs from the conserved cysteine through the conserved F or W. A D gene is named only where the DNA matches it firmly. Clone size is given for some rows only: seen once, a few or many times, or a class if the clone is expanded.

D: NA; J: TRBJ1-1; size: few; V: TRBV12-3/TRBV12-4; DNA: TGTGCCAGCAGTTTTCCAGAGGCTGAAGCTTTCTTT; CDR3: CASSFPEAEAFF
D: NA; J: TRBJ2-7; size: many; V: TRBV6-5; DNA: TGTGCCAGCAGTTACTCGAGTCAGGGGACCTACGAGCAGTACTTC; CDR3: CASSYSSQGTYEQYF
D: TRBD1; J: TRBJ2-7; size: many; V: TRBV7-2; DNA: TGTGCCAGCAGCTTAGCCGCCGGACAGGGGAACGAGCAGTACTTC; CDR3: CASSLAAGQGNEQYF
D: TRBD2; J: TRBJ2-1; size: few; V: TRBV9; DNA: TGTGCCAGCAGCGTAGAGGACCCGTTTTGGGCGGGAGATAGAGATGAGCAGTTCTTC; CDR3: CASSVEDPFWAGDRDEQFF
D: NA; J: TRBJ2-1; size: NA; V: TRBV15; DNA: TGTGCCACCAGCAATGCCAATGAGCAGTTCTTC; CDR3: CATSNANEQFF
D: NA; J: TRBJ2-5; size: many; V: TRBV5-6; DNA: TGTGCCAGCAGCTTTACCCCGCAAGAGACCCAGTACTTC; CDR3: CASSFTPQETQYF
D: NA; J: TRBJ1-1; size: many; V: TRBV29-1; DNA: TGCAGCGGGGGAATGGGGGACACTGAAGCTTTCTTT; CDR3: CSGGMGDTEAFF
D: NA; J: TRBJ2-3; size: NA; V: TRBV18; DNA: TGTGCCAGCTCATCTAGCGTGTACACAGATACGCAGTATTTT; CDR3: CASSSSVYTDTQYF
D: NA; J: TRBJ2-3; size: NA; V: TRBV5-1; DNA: TGCGCCAGCAGCCTTTGGGCCCCTAGCACAGATACGCAGTATTTT; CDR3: CASSLWAPSTDTQYF
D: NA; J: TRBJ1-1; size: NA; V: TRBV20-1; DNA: TGCAGTGCTAGGGCCTCGGGGATGTGGGGCACTGAAGCTTTCTTT; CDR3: CSARASGMWGTEAFF
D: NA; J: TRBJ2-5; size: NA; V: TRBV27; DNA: TGTGCCAGCAGTTCAGCGACAGGAACCCCCAGAGAGACCCAGTACTTC; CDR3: CASSSATGTPRETQYF
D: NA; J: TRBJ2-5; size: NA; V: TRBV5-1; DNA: TGCGCCAGCTCTCCTAGCGCCAACCAAGAGACCCAGTACTTC; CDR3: CASSPSANQETQYF
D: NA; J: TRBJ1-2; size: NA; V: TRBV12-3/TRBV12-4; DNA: TGTGCCACCCAATCCCAGGAGGCTGACTATGGCTACACCTTC; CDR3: CATQSQEADYGYTF
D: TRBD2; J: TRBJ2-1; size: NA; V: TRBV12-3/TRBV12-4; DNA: TGTGCCAGCAGAAAGACTAGCGGGGGGGCCAATGAGCAGTTCTTC; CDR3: CASRKTSGGANEQFF
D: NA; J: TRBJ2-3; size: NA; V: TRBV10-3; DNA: TGTGCCATCAGCCTAGAAAGCACAGATACGCAGTATTTT; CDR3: CAISLESTDTQYF
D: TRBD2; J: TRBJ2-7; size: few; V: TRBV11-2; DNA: TGTGCCAGCAGCTCCCACACACCGGGACTAGCGGGCCCGGGGTCCTACGAGCAGTACTTC; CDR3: CASSSHTPGLAGPGSYEQYF
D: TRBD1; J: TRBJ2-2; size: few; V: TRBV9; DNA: TGTGCCAGCTCCGATAGGGACAGGGAGGACACCGGGGAGCTGTTTTTT; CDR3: CASSDRDREDTGELFF
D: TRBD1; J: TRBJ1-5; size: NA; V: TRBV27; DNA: TGTGCCAGCAGTAAGGGACAGGGGGCTTTTCAGCCCCAGCATTTT; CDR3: CASSKGQGAFQPQHF
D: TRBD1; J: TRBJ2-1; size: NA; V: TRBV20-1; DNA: TGCAGTGCTAGCCGGGACAGGACCAACAATGAGCAGTTCTTC; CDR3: CSASRDRTNNEQFF
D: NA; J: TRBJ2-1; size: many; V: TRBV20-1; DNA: TGCAGTGCTAGAGTCCACGGGAGATTCTCTGAGCAGTTCTTC; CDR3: CSARVHGRFSEQFF
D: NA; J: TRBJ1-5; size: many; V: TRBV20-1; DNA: TGCAGTGCTAGCAGGGTGGGAAATCAGCCCCAGCATTTT; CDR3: CSASRVGNQPQHF
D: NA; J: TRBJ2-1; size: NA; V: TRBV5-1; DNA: TGCGCCAGCGCGGACTCCCCCCAATACAATGAGCAGTTCTTC; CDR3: CASADSPQYNEQFF
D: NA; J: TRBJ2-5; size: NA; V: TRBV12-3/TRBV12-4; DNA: TGTGCCAGCACCCCTAGGGGGGGATCGGAGACCCAGTACTTC; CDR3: CASTPRGGSETQYF
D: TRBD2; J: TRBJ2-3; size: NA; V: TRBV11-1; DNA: TGTGCCAGCAGCCCCGCGACTAGCGGGAGCCTTCACGCTGATACGCAGTATTTT; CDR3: CASSPATSGSLHADTQYF
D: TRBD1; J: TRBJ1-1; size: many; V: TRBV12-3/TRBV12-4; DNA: TGTGCCAGCAGTTTGGAAGGACAGGGGCCGAACACTGAAGCTTTCTTT; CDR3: CASSLEGQGPNTEAFF
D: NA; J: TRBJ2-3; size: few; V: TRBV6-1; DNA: TGTGCCAGCAGTCGACAGGTCAGCACAGATACGCAGTATTTT; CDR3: CASSRQVSTDTQYF
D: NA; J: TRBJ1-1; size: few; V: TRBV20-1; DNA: TGCAGTGCTAGCGAATGGGGCCAGAACACTGAAGCTTTCTTT; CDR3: CSASEWGQNTEAFF
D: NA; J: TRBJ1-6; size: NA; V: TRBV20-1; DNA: TGCAGTGCCAGGAAAACCGCGGATTCACCCCTCCACTTT; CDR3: CSARKTADSPLHF
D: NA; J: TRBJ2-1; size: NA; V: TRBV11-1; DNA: TGTGCCAGCAGCCCGATCCGACAGGACAATGAGCAGTTCTTC; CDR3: CASSPIRQDNEQFF
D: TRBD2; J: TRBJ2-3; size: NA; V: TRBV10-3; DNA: TGTGCCATCAGTGAGTCCGGGACTAGCGGGAGGTCCACAGATACGCAGTATTTT; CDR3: CAISESGTSGRSTDTQYF
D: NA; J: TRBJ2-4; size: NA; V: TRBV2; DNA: TGTGCCAGCAGTCCTGACGTGTCCATTCAGTACTTC; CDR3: CASSPDVSIQYF
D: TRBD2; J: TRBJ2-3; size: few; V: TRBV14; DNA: TGTGCCAGCAGCCCAAGCTCCAACCTAGCGGGAGCAGCAGATACGCAGTATTTT; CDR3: CASSPSSNLAGAADTQYF
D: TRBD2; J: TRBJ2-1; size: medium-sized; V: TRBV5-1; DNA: TGCGCCAGCAGCTCCGGGACTAGCGGAAACAATGAGCAGTTCTTC; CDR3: CASSSGTSGNNEQFF